This T cell receptor beta chain was sequenced for a study of blood T cell repertoires in COVID-19. On the study more broadly: Sample material is recorded as cDNA or gDNA derived from T cells, B-cell-depleted T cells, or PBMCs.

This clone has more than one count but fewer than ten. Sequence at one end of the junction differs from germline and may be a read error. Those enrolled in Seattle joined during active infection and were followed longitudinally afterward. In germline, CDR1 is SSHAT, CDR2 FNYEAQ (reference sequence). This CDR3 is 15 amino acids long. Per the original data handling: Amplified reference gene primers provided the basis for estimating nucleated cell counts. This table comes from immunoSEQ multiplex PCR, and its TCRdb copy is limited to in-frame clones, with some not included. The DNA was the basis for D and trimming; V, J and clone size are from that table. The sample comprises about 270,000 clones, about 91% of which are singletons, and around 2.6% rests with the top ten.

Sample: peripheral blood. This sequence was found in a person aged 18 to 29 with COVID-19, enrolled during active disease. The chain employs TRBV7-7 and TRBJ2-1; no definite D call. This CDR3 is CASSPELRSYNEQFF. In DNA, the CDR3 is TGTGCTAGCAGCCCAGAACTACGCTCCTACAATGAGCAGTTCTTC. Looking up the rest from reference TRBV7-7 and TRBJ2-1 gives the full variable domain: GAGVSQSPRYKVTKRGQDVTLRCDPISSHATLYWYQQALGQGPEFLTYFNYEAQPDKSGLPSDRFSAERPEGSISTLTIQRTEQRDSAMYRCASSPELRSYNEQFFGPGTRLTVL.